This T cell receptor beta chain was identified during a study of cytomegalovirus exposure and HLA in healthy donors. Study outcomes and limitations: Rates of TCR association differed by HLA locus in a later analysis, with DRB1 highest and HLA-C lowest.

As for this clone: Its antigen is still unknown.

Both 60 Vbeta primers and 13 Jbeta primers went into the PCR. Repertoires were generated with immunoSEQ multiplex PCR, while TCRdb's copy carries only in-frame clones and drops some. The table lists about 44,000 clones. The V and J ends lost 5 bases and 1 base respectively, with 8 bases between them. The CDR3 has 13 residues. Germline V CDR1 and CDR2: SEHNR, FQNEAQ (reference sequence). The sequence came from a male donor in good health and CMV-seronegative. The specimen was PBMCs. This chain connects TRBV7-9 to TRBJ1-1; D not certain. The CDR3 DNA follows: TGTGCCAGCAGCCTGTCGGGGAACACTGAAGCTTTCTTT. The encoded protein is CASSLSGNTEAFF.